The TCR beta chain under discussion was sequenced for a study of T cell changes during pregnancy in multiple sclerosis. V dropped 1 base and J dropped 4 bases, with 14 bases sitting between them. Germline CDR1 GTSNPN, CDR2 SVGIG (reference sequence). The CDR3 covers 15 residues. Here immunoSEQ multiplex PCR was the method, and the copy in TCRdb shows in-frame clones only, minus some. This sample yields approximately 92,000 clones, of which roughly nine tenths are seen a single time; about 1.5% belongs to the top ten. The sequenced sample was peripheral blood, obtained in the first trimester of pregnancy. The gene calls are TRBV30 and TRBJ2-1; maybe TRBD2 (6 bases). The receptor's source is a female donor with multiple sclerosis, enrolled in a pregnancy study. CDR3: CAWSGQRAKYNEQFF. CDR3 DNA: TGTGCCTGGAGTGGGCAGCGGGCGAAATACAATGAGCAGTTCTTC.